Listed here are 21 T cell receptor beta chains from one sample, sequenced in a study of T cells in women clearing cervical HPV infection. The data were produced by immunoSEQ multiplex PCR, yet TCRdb's version contains in-frame clones alone and is incomplete. This sample contains tens of thousands of clones. Sequencing was carried out using blood buffy coat. These receptors were taken from a woman aged 18 to 69 with a cervical HPV16 infection that either progressed to CIN3+ or cleared (not recorded which).

With respect to this clone: The DNA ends 3 residues before the CDR3 does, and the rest of the CDR3 is filled in from the germline J gene. The V and J genes are TRBV10-3 and TRBJ2-1, with 10 bases lining up with TRBD2. The trim removed 6 bases at V and 5 bases at J, leaving 4 bases unmatched. This CDR3 comprises 14 residues. CDR1 ENHRY and CDR2 SYGVKD come from the germline V gene. CDR3 bases read: TGTGCCATCAGAGGGCTAGCGGGAGACAATGAG. Residues: CAIRGLAGDNE. The CDR3 in full is CAIRGLAGDNEQFF.

As for this clone: Read coverage stops 3 residues before the CDR3 terminus; the germline J gene supplies the remainder. This chain connects TRBV7-9 to TRBJ1-2, with a weak D call TRBD1 (5 bases). Germline V gene lookup returns CDR1 SEHNR and CDR2 FQNEAQ (reference sequence). The length of the CDR3 is 15 residues. Incomplete CDR3 DNA: TGTGCCAGCAGCCCACCGACCGGGACTTCCTACGAC. Protein product: CASSPPTGTSYD. From start to end, the CDR3 is CASSPPTGTSYDYTF.

As concerns this clone: The read halts 3 residues ahead of the CDR3 end, with the missing end drawn from the germline J gene. This chain links TRBV12-3 or TRBV12-4 with TRBJ2-3; TRBD2 is a possible D gene (6 bases). CDR3 size: 15 residues. Trimming removed 3 bases from V and 2 bases from J, with 12 bases in between. The CDR3 DNA, read in part, is TGTGCCAGCAGTTTCGGAGGGCCCAACACAGATACG. It translates to CASSFGGPNTDT. The entire CDR3 protein is CASSFGGPNTDTQYF.

Remarks on this clone: The read terminates 3 residues ahead of where the CDR3 ends, so the germline J gene completes it. This chain connects TRBV5-4 to TRBJ1-4; possible D gene TRBD1, 5 bases. Per the germline V gene, CDR1 is SGHNT and CDR2 is YYREEE (reference sequence). This CDR3 has 15 amino acids. The CDR3 region is CASSVSGSGANVLFF. The sequenced CDR3 bases are TGTGCCAGCAGCGTCTCCGGGTCTGGGGCCAACGTA.

Remarks on this clone: The CDR3 goes on 3 residues after the read ends, and that part is filled in from the germline J gene. V gene TRBV5-6 combines with J gene TRBJ2-5, with TRBD2 as a possible D gene (6 bases). From germline, CDR1 is SGHDT and CDR2 YYEEEE. This CDR3 region has 14 residues. V shed 1 base and J shed 3 bases, with 10 bases lying between them. CDR3 DNA, as far as it was read: TGTGCCAGCAGCTTGCGGGACTTAGAAGAGACC. Translation gives CASSLRDLEET. The full-length CDR3 reads as CASSLRDLEETQYF.

Comment on this clone: The read comes to an end 3 residues before the CDR3 does, leaving the germline J gene to fill in the end. The chain carries TRBV30 and TRBJ1-5, with TRBD1 as a possible D gene (5 bases). The CDR3 length is 14 residues. Germline CDR1 reads GTSNPN; CDR2 reads SVGIG (reference sequence). V shed 2 bases and J shed 0 bases, with 8 bases lying between them. CDR3 protein: CAWSTGGSNQPQHF. CDR3 DNA, as far as it was read: TGTGCCTGGAGTACGGGGGGTAGCAATCAGCCC.

For this clone: The read stops 3 residues short of the end of the CDR3; the missing end is completed from the germline J gene. V usage is TRBV7-9 and J usage is TRBJ2-5, with D possibly matching TRBD1 (6 bases). The ends were cut back, 5 bases at V and 2 bases at J, with 12 bases in the middle. Germline values: CDR1 SEHNR, CDR2 FQNEAQ (reference sequence). The CDR3 is 14 residues long. The sequenced CDR3 bases are TGTGCCAGCAGCCTGGCAGGGGAGCAAGAGACC. This codes for CASSLAGEQET. The complete CDR3 protein is CASSLAGEQETQYF.

As for this clone: With the read ending 3 residues before the CDR3 end, the germline J gene is used to fill in that end. The V gene is TRBV27, the J gene TRBJ1-2; the match to TRBD1 covers 8 bases. V lost 5 bases, J lost 7 bases, and 6 bases stayed unmatched. Germline CDR1 and CDR2: MNHEY and SMNVEV (reference sequence). There are 13 residues in the CDR3. The sequenced part of the CDR3 DNA is TGTGCCAGCAGTGCCCAGGGGGCAGGTGGC. Residues: CASSAQGAGG. The full CDR3 reads CASSAQGAGGYTF.

Regarding this clone: The read falls 3 residues short of the CDR3 end, and the missing part is taken from the germline J gene. The J gene is TRBJ1-6, the V gene TRBV5-6, with D possibly being TRBD1 (6 bases). The CDR3 is made up of 15 amino acids. Germline-derived CDR1 and CDR2 are SGHDT and YYEEEE. V dropped 0 bases and J dropped 10 bases, with 14 bases sitting between them. The CDR3 region is CASSLDPGDRSPLHF. CDR3 bases read: TGTGCCAGCAGCTTGGACCCAGGGGATAGGTCACCC.

Note on this clone: The read comes to an end 3 residues before the CDR3 does, leaving the germline J gene to fill in the end. The chain is built from TRBV6-2 or TRBV6-3 and TRBJ1-2, with D maybe TRBD1 (5 bases). From germline, CDR1 is MNHEY and CDR2 SVGEGT. The CDR3 consists of 15 residues. The CDR3 region is CASKDASGQGFGYTF. The sequenced part of the CDR3 DNA is TGTGCCAGCAAGGATGCGTCTGGGCAGGGTTTCGGC.

On this clone: The CDR3 extends 3 residues past the end of the read, so its final part is completed from the germline J gene. The V gene is TRBV30, the J gene TRBJ2-5, with TRBD2 matching over 10 bases. In germline, CDR1 is GTSNPN, CDR2 SVGIG (reference sequence). The CDR3 totals 14 residues. The part of the CDR3 DNA that was read is TGTGCCCACCGACAGCGGGGGGGCCGTGATACC. This translates into CAHRQRGGRDT. The full CDR3 sequence reads CAHRQRGGRDTQYF.

Concerning this clone itself: The read halts 3 residues ahead of the CDR3 end, with the missing end drawn from the germline J gene. This chain connects TRBV20-1 to TRBJ2-3; TRBD2 matches 10 bases. Germline lookup yields CDR1 DFQATT and CDR2 SNEGSKA (reference sequence). The CDR3 is made up of 17 amino acids. Germline trimming cut 3 bases from V and 4 bases from J; bases unmatched to any gene: 13. CDR3 DNA, as far as it was read: TGCAGTGCTAGGGACGGACTAGCGGACCCACTGGCAGATACG. The encoded protein is CSARDGLADPLADT. The complete CDR3 sequence is CSARDGLADPLADTQYF.

A remark on this clone: One end of the junction does not line up with germline, which may come from a read error. Read coverage stops 3 residues before the CDR3 terminus; the germline J gene supplies the remainder. This specimen includes other DNA sequences encoding the same CDR3. The chain uses TRBV18 and TRBJ1-3; D not certain. The CDR3 totals 15 residues. Germline CDR1 and CDR2: KGHSH and LQKENI. The sequenced part of the CDR3 DNA is TGTGCCAGCTCTATTCTTAGCATCTCTGGAAACACA. The encoded protein is CASSILSISGNT. The entire CDR3 reads CASSILSISGNTIYF.

The CDR3 DNA, read in part, is TGCAGTGCAAATCCCGGGACAGGAGTCATGAACACTGAA. Its translation: CSANPGTGVMNTE. Given in full, the CDR3 is CSANPGTGVMNTEAFF. The chain couples TRBV20-1 to TRBJ1-1; 8 positions match TRBD1. The read halts 3 residues ahead of the CDR3 end, with the missing end drawn from the germline J gene. CDR3 size: 16 residues. J gave up 0 bases and V 6 bases, and 12 bases lay outside the gene matches. Germline V lookup: CDR1 DFQATT, CDR2 SNEGSKA (reference sequence).

On this clone itself: With the read ending 3 residues before the CDR3 end, the germline J gene is used to fill in that end. The genes are TRBV20-1 and TRBJ1-2, with D perhaps matching TRBD1 (5 bases). The CDR3 covers 16 residues. Germline CDR1 is DFQATT and CDR2 is SNEGSKA (reference sequence). The CDR3 loop is CSARDSLWGEEYDYTF. The CDR3 bases that were read are TGCAGTGCTAGAGACAGCCTCTGGGGGGAGGAATACGAC.

Concerning this clone itself: The read stops 3 residues short of the end of the CDR3; the missing end is completed from the germline J gene. The V gene is TRBV19, the J gene TRBJ2-7; perhaps D is TRBD1 or TRBD2 (5 bases each). CDR1 is LNHDA and CDR2 is SQIVND in the germline V gene (reference sequence). This CDR3 is built from 13 residues. V was cut by 6 bases and J by 6 bases, with 15 bases left in between. CDR3 in amino acids: CASRPLEGSEQYF. CDR3 bases read: TGTGCCAGTAGACCCCTTGAGGGGAGCGAG.

A word on this clone: The read comes to an end 3 residues before the CDR3 does, leaving the germline J gene to fill in the end. The chain is built from TRBV7-2 and TRBJ2-3; 7 positions agree with TRBD2. This CDR3 has 13 amino acids. Germline CDR1 reads SGHTA; CDR2 reads FQGNSA. The CDR3 bases that were read are TGTGCCAGCAGCTTGGGGGGGGACCAGCCG. Residues: CASSLGGDQP. The CDR3 in full is CASSLGGDQPQYF.

With regard to this clone: The missing CDR3 end, 3 residues past where the read stops, is filled in from the germline J gene. V and J are TRBV5-6 and TRBJ1-2; 7 bases align to TRBD1. The V gene end was trimmed by 3 bases and the J gene end by 3 bases; junction bases not matched to a gene: 5. Germline CDR1 reads SGHDT; CDR2 reads YYEEEE. The CDR3 loop spans 14 amino acids. Partial CDR3 DNA: TGTGCCAGCAGCTACATGCAGGGGGACTATGGC. This translates into CASSYMQGDYG. The complete CDR3 sequence is CASSYMQGDYGYTF.

About this clone itself: With the read ending 3 residues before the CDR3 end, the germline J gene is used to fill in that end. The J gene is TRBJ2-2, the V gene TRBV5-1; 12 nucleotides match TRBD2. This CDR3 has 15 residues. Germline V CDR1 and CDR2: SGHRS, YFSETQ. V dropped 6 bases and J dropped 7; count of bases not matched to a gene: 7. Incomplete CDR3 DNA: TGCGCCAGCATCGAGACTAGCGGGAGTGGCGGGGAG. It specifies CASIETSGSGGE. The full CDR3 protein reads CASIETSGSGGELFF.

Comments on this clone: The read stops 3 residues short of the end of the CDR3; the missing end is completed from the germline J gene. The V and J genes are TRBV19 and TRBJ2-1; 12 bases agree with TRBD2. The CDR3 runs to 15 residues. V trimming: 6 bases; J trimming: 9 bases; junction bases outside the gene matches: 9. CDR1 and CDR2 (germline): LNHDA, SQIVND (reference sequence). CDR3 loop: CASRQGASGRGEQFF. The DNA read from the CDR3 is TGTGCCAGTAGGCAAGGGGCTAGCGGGAGGGGTGAG.

Concerning this clone itself: The CDR3 goes on 3 residues after the read ends, and that part is filled in from the germline J gene. V is TRBV6-1 and J is TRBJ2-4, with D tentatively TRBD1 (6 bases). Germline V gives CDR1 MNHNS, CDR2 SASEGT. The CDR3 runs to 13 residues. The sequenced CDR3 bases are TGTGCCAGCAGTGCAGGGGATGGGGAGACT. Residues: CASSAGDGET. The whole CDR3 reads CASSAGDGETQYF.